The rows below give T cell receptor beta chains drawn from one sample of a study of OX40 agonist ivuxolimab in advanced cancers. Assay: immunoSEQ multiplex PCR; the TCRdb copy retains only in-frame clones and omits some. This table holds 85,000 to 100,000 clones, approximately 95% found once. The material sequenced was CD4+ or CD8+ T cells sorted from blood, taken in a trial of the OX40 agonist ivuxolimab. All receptors come from an adult with an advanced solid tumor such as melanoma, head and neck, liver or kidney cancer. The CDR3 runs from the conserved cysteine through the conserved F or W. A D gene is named only where the DNA matches it firmly.

j_gene: TRBJ2-5; d_gene: NA; len: 14; v_gene: TRBV6-5; CDR3aa: CASSRLTGFETQYF
j_gene: TRBJ2-3; d_gene: NA; len: 15; v_gene: TRBV18; CDR3aa: CASSPPSTGADTQYF
j_gene: TRBJ2-2; d_gene: NA; len: 13; v_gene: TRBV6-4; CDR3aa: CASSDGPPGELFF
j_gene: TRBJ2-2; d_gene: NA; len: 16; v_gene: TRBV4-1; CDR3aa: CASSQVEGRNTGELFF
j_gene: TRBJ1-6; d_gene: NA; len: 14; v_gene: TRBV25-1; CDR3aa: CASSESRDNSPLHF
j_gene: TRBJ1-1; d_gene: NA; len: 14; v_gene: TRBV11-3; CDR3aa: CASSLGTANTEAFF
j_gene: TRBJ1-2; d_gene: TRBD1; len: 16; v_gene: TRBV10-3; CDR3aa: CAITDGDRGPIYGYTF
j_gene: TRBJ2-1; d_gene: TRBD2; len: 16; v_gene: TRBV6-1; CDR3aa: CASSGRLAESYNEQFF
j_gene: TRBJ2-3; d_gene: NA; len: 13; v_gene: TRBV7-6; CDR3aa: CASSFSSTDTQYF
j_gene: TRBJ2-1; d_gene: TRBD1; len: 16; v_gene: TRBV4-3; CDR3aa: CASSQTDRGSKNEQFF
j_gene: TRBJ2-7; d_gene: TRBD2; len: 16; v_gene: TRBV5-1; CDR3aa: CASSLEGRLAGYEQYF
j_gene: TRBJ2-3; d_gene: NA; len: 13; v_gene: TRBV5-1; CDR3aa: CASSLVREDTQYF
j_gene: TRBJ2-5; d_gene: TRBD1; len: 15; v_gene: TRBV18; CDR3aa: CASSPSLGGAETQYF
j_gene: TRBJ2-7; d_gene: NA; len: 16; v_gene: TRBV6-4; CDR3aa: CASITPPNTGYSRRYF
j_gene: TRBJ2-4; d_gene: TRBD1; len: 18; v_gene: TRBV10-2; CDR3aa: CASIPSRDRGVAKNIQYF
j_gene: TRBJ2-7; d_gene: TRBD2; len: 15; v_gene: TRBV5-1; CDR3aa: CASSLRLAGVSEQYF
j_gene: TRBJ1-3; d_gene: NA; len: 18; v_gene: TRBV4-1; CDR3aa: CASSHLIPGHLSGNTIYF
j_gene: TRBJ2-1; d_gene: NA; len: 15; v_gene: TRBV6-6; CDR3aa: CASTPAGTSYNEQFF
j_gene: TRBJ1-2; d_gene: NA; len: 13; v_gene: TRBV25-1; CDR3aa: CASSERFLNGYTF
j_gene: TRBJ1-5; d_gene: NA; len: 12; v_gene: TRBV7-9; CDR3aa: CASSLGSQPQHF